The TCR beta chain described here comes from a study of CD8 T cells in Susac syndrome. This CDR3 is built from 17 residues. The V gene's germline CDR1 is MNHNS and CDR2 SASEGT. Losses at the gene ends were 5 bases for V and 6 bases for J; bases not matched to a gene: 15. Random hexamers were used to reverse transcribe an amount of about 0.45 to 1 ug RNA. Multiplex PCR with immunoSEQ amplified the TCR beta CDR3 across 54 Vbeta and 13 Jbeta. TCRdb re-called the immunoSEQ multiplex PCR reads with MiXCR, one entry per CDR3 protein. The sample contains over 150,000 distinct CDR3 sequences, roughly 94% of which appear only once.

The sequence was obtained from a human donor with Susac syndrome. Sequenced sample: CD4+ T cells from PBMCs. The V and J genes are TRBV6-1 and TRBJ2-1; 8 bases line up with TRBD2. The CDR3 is CASSRPLAGGTFNEQFF. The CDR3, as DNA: TGTGCCAGCAGTAGACCTCTAGCGGGTGGGACCTTCAATGAGCAGTTCTTC.